A selection of T cell receptor beta chains follows, all from one sample in a study of control samples from healthy donors and cancer patients. Clones were sequenced by immunoSEQ multiplex PCR, and TCRdb holds only the in-frame ones, with some missing. Here the sample spans around 59,000 clones, roughly nine tenths being singletons. The specimen sequenced was PBMCs. These receptors originate from a man aged 35-49 years with colorectal cancer. CDR3s include the opening cysteine and the closing phenylalanine or tryptophan. The D gene is left open where the match is weak. The size field is filled for only some rows; it gives once, few, many or a size class.

v_gene	j_gene	d_gene	abundance	CDR3aa	CDR3nt
TRBV3-1/TRBV3-2	TRBJ1-3	.	.	CASSVVGGSGNTIYF	TGTGCCAGCAGCGTAGTCGGAGGATCTGGAAACACCATATATTTT
TRBV5-1	TRBJ2-1	TRBD2	.	CAVTLPGGVGGNEQFF	TGCGCCGTCACCCTACCCGGGGGGGTAGGGGGGAATGAGCAGTTCTTC
TRBV4-2	TRBJ2-5	TRBD2	.	CASSQEGLGSGGGQETQYF	TGTGCCAGCAGCCAAGAGGGGTTGGGTAGCGGGGGGGGTCAAGAGACCCAGTACTTC
TRBV5-1	TRBJ1-2	.	.	CASTLIGAGGYTF	TGCGCCAGCACCCTAATAGGGGCCGGGGGCTACACCTTC
TRBV7-3	TRBJ1-3	TRBD1	.	CASSFRTGLSGNTIYF	TGTGCCAGCAGCTTTAGGACAGGGTTATCTGGAAACACCATATATTTT
TRBV5-1	TRBJ2-5	.	.	CASSLGGTQETQYF	TGCGCCAGCAGCTTGGGGGGGACCCAAGAGACCCAGTACTTC
TRBV5-1	TRBJ1-1	.	.	CASSTTGVNTEAFF	TGCGCCAGCAGCACGACAGGAGTGAACACTGAAGCTTTCTTT
TRBV5-6	TRBJ2-1	.	.	CASSLVVGRDYNEQFF	TGTGCCAGCAGCTTGGTGGTCGGCCGAGACTACAATGAGCAGTTCTTC
TRBV11-1	TRBJ2-7	TRBD1	.	CASSSDRAHEQYF	TGTGCCAGCAGCTCGGACAGGGCTCACGAGCAGTACTTC
TRBV9	TRBJ2-3	.	.	CASNLGRDTDTQYF	TGTGCCAGCAATTTGGGTAGGGACACAGATACGCAGTATTTT
TRBV19	TRBJ2-4	.	.	CASSVGVGNKNIQYF	TGTGCCAGTAGTGTGGGTGTGGGCAACAAAAACATTCAGTACTTC
TRBV6-6	TRBJ2-7	.	.	CASTQTASSYEQYF	TGTGCCAGCACTCAGACCGCGAGCTCCTACGAGCAGTACTTC
TRBV7-8	TRBJ1-1	.	once	CASSFLMGDTEAFF	TGTGCCAGCAGCTTCCTGATGGGGGACACTGAAGCTTTCTTT
TRBV6-5	TRBJ2-7	.	.	CASGRQGGVLYEQYF	TGTGCCAGCGGACGTCAGGGGGGAGTACTTTACGAGCAGTACTTC
TRBV6-5	TRBJ1-4	.	.	CASSLRTSTNEKLFF	TGTGCCAGCAGCCTCCGGACCTCAACTAATGAAAAACTGTTTTTT
TRBV27	TRBJ1-1	.	.	CASSPRRGNTEAFF	TGTGCCAGCAGCCCCCGCCGAGGGAACACTGAAGCTTTCTTT
TRBV3-1/TRBV3-2	TRBJ1-2	.	.	CASSQDWAGRGYTF	TGTGCCAGCAGCCAAGATTGGGCAGGGAGGGGCTACACCTTC
TRBV18	TRBJ1-2	.	.	CASSPLAQTHGGYTF	TGTGCCAGCTCACCACTGGCACAGACCCATGGGGGCTACACCTTC
TRBV19	TRBJ1-5	TRBD1	few	CASSIAPGGGQPQHF	TGTGCCAGTAGTATAGCCCCAGGGGGGGGTCAGCCCCAGCATTTT
TRBV27	TRBJ1-1	.	.	CASSSYGTSAEAFF	TGTGCCAGCAGTTCCTACGGAACCTCCGCTGAAGCTTTCTTT
TRBV7-2	TRBJ1-1	.	.	CASSLAGVTSMAFF	TGTGCCAGCAGCTTAGCCGGGGTGACATCAATGGCTTTCTTT
TRBV5-6	TRBJ2-5	.	.	CASSLGGGTETQYF	TGTGCCAGCAGTTTGGGAGGGGGGACGGAGACCCAGTACTTC
TRBV5-1	TRBJ1-3	.	.	CASSLDSSGNTIYF	TGCGCCAGCAGCTTGGATAGCTCTGGAAACACCATATATTTT
TRBV11-3	TRBJ1-3	TRBD1	once	CASSLDGTGSGNTIYF	TGTGCCAGCAGCTTAGATGGGACAGGATCTGGAAACACCATATATTTT
TRBV9	TRBJ2-5	.	.	CASSVDREGTQYF	TGTGCCAGCAGCGTAGATAGAGAAGGGACCCAGTACTTC
TRBV7-3	TRBJ1-2	.	.	CASSHRDTFGYTF	TGTGCCAGCAGCCATCGGGACACTTTTGGCTACACCTTC
TRBV7-2	TRBJ1-1	TRBD1	.	CASSLDRDTEAFF	TGTGCCAGCAGCTTGGACAGGGACACTGAAGCTTTCTTT
TRBV12-2	TRBJ1-1	.	few	CASRLEGTEAFF	TGTGCAAGTCGCTTAGAAGGCACTGAAGCTTTCTTT
TRBV9	TRBJ1-2	.	once	CASSVEDSNYGYTF	TGTGCCAGCAGCGTAGAGGACAGTAACTATGGCTACACCTTC
TRBV7-9	TRBJ1-1	.	.	CASLVGGGTEAFF	TGTGCCAGCCTTGTGGGAGGGGGCACTGAAGCTTTCTTT
TRBV15	TRBJ2-3	.	.	CATSRVAGITDTQYF	TGTGCCACCAGCAGAGTGGCGGGGATCACAGATACGCAGTATTTT
TRBV19	TRBJ2-7	.	.	CASSHNLGMAEQYF	TGTGCCAGTAGCCATAACCTAGGTATGGCCGAGCAGTACTTC
TRBV2	TRBJ2-7	.	.	CASSEARGGKYF	TGTGCCAGCAGTGAAGCGCGCGGTGGCAAGTACTTC
TRBV7-9	TRBJ2-1	TRBD2	.	CASSSARGFRNEQFF	TGTGCCAGCAGCTCCGCGCGGGGGTTCCGCAATGAGCAGTTCTTC
TRBV3-1/TRBV3-2	TRBJ2-3	.	.	CASSQGGLTDTQYF	TGTGCCAGCAGCCAGGGCGGGTTGACAGATACGCAGTATTTT
TRBV9	TRBJ1-6	.	.	CASSVTVGSPLHF	TGTGCCAGCAGCGTTACAGTGGGTTCACCCCTCCACTTT
TRBV2	TRBJ2-7	.	.	CASTLSYEQYF	TGTGCCAGCACTTTATCCTACGAGCAGTACTTC
TRBV6-2/TRBV6-3	TRBJ1-1	.	.	CASSYRTGAFF	TGTGCCAGCAGTTACCGGACGGGGGCTTTCTTT
TRBV7-3	TRBJ1-2	TRBD1	.	CASSLGQGSYGYTF	TGTGCCAGCAGCCTAGGACAGGGGAGCTATGGCTACACCTTC
TRBV4-1	TRBJ2-7	TRBD1	.	CASSQGDQGVYEQYF	TGCGCCAGCAGCCAAGGGGACCAGGGGGTCTACGAGCAGTACTTC
TRBV7-8	TRBJ1-1	.	.	CASSHPDRGVNTEAFF	TGTGCCAGCAGCCACCCTGATAGAGGGGTGAACACTGAAGCTTTCTTT
TRBV6-5	TRBJ2-5	.	once	CASSPDRSETQYF	TGTGCCAGCAGTCCGGACAGATCAGAGACCCAGTACTTC
TRBV5-1	TRBJ1-2	TRBD1	.	CASSLNQGAYGYTF	TGCGCCAGCAGCTTGAATCAGGGGGCCTATGGCTACACCTTC
TRBV11-2	TRBJ1-4	TRBD1	.	CASSSQGAWEKLFF	TGTGCCAGCAGCTCACAGGGGGCCTGGGAAAAACTGTTTTTT
TRBV25-1	TRBJ1-2	.	few	CASSEFGSGDGVGYGYTF	TGTGCCAGCAGTGAATTCGGTTCAGGGGACGGAGTAGGTTATGGCTACACCTTC
TRBV19	TRBJ2-1	.	.	CASFTGTGLSPYHEQFF	TGTGCCAGCTTTACGGGTACGGGACTTTCGCCTTACCATGAGCAGTTCTTC
TRBV6-2/TRBV6-3	TRBJ2-7	.	.	CASSSLYEQYF	TGTGCCAGCAGCTCGCTCTATGAGCAGTACTTC
TRBV7-6	TRBJ2-7	.	once	CASSRVPQDAEQYF	TGTGCCAGCAGCAGGGTCCCACAGGATGCTGAGCAGTACTTC
TRBV21-1	TRBJ1-2	.	.	CASSKAGGYTF	TGTGCCAGCAGCAAAGCGGGGGGCTACACCTTC
TRBV15	TRBJ2-5	.	.	CATSSLGRSETQYF	TGTGCCACCAGCAGTCTGGGGAGGTCAGAGACCCAGTACTTC
TRBV4-1	TRBJ1-1	.	once	CASSYTENTEAFF	TGCGCCAGCAGCTACACAGAGAACACTGAAGCTTTCTTT
TRBV25-1	TRBJ2-2	.	.	CASSESKTANTGELFF	TGTGCCAGCAGTGAATCGAAGACAGCGAACACCGGGGAGCTGTTTTTT
TRBV2	TRBJ1-3	.	.	CASSIRGGGNTIYF	TGTGCCAGCAGTATTCGAGGGGGAGGAAACACCATATATTTT